Here is one TCR beta chain with its context. Treatment indicated: 15 to 20 received Ad26.COV2.S at low or high dose, single or two shots; about 5 received placebo; per-sample allocation not given. Sampling happened 63 days after the first vaccine or placebo injection. It was Wuhan-strain SARS-CoV-2 spike that the Ad26 vaccine vector expressed. CDR3 length equals 11 residues. V lost 9 bases and J lost 7, with 13 bases in between. Per germline, CDR1 SGDLS and CDR2 YYNGEE. This entry comes from a study of Ad26.COV2.S vaccination and SARS-CoV-2 variants. Across the study: Intramuscular Ad26.COV2.S at 5x10^10 or 1x10^11 viral particles.

Sequencing used immunoSEQ multiplex PCR; TCRdb keeps in-frame clones, though not all of them. This sample carries around 300,000 clones, under 90% of them seen once, and the ten largest clones take around 5.5%. The receptor was derived from a person between 18 and 65 years old who received the Ad26.COV2.S COVID-19 vaccine or a placebo. This chain joins TRBV9 and TRBJ1-1, with D uncertain. This material consisted of peripheral blood, taken in a trial of Ad26.COV2.S vaccine versus placebo. The CDR3 DNA reads as TGTGCCAACCACATCGGGGATGAAGCTTTCTTT. It codes for CANHIGDEAFF.